This TCR beta chain is drawn from a study of blood T cell repertoires in COVID-19. About the study: Sites in the United States, Italy and Spain provided acute and convalescent COVID-19 samples. Nucleic acid was either cDNA or gDNA, and it came from T cells, B-cell-depleted T cells, or PBMCs.

Germline V gene lookup returns CDR1 SNHLY and CDR2 FYNNEI. V was shortened by 5 bases and J by 0 bases, with 14 bases between the two germline ends. This CDR3 contains 15 residues. Per the original data handling: Amplification with reference gene primers provided the estimates of nucleated cell counts. Some clones are missing from TCRdb's copy, which holds only in-frame ones; the method was immunoSEQ multiplex PCR. V and J calls and clone size follow that table, whereas D and trimming were derived from the DNA. Here the sample spans 300,000 to 450,000 clones, around 85% being singletons. The chain has TRBV2 and TRBJ2-7, with D possibly being TRBD2 (6 bases). This TCR came from a woman under 30 with acute or convalescent COVID-19. Sequenced input: peripheral blood. CDR3 sequence (DNA): TGTGCCAGCAGTCTATCCGGCGGGACCTCCTACGAGCAGTACTTC. The encoded protein is CASSLSGGTSYEQYF.